Sequencing of this TCR beta chain was carried out in a study of T cell responses to AZD1222 COVID-19 vaccine. Study findings and constraints: Baseline seropositivity characterized only a handful of AZD1222 recipients. Spike-wide coverage was observed for vaccine-associated CD4 TCRs, with dominant responses at 160-218 and 743-854. Researchers took repertoire samples only after the peak T cell response had come.

To note about this clone: Antigen unknown.

The method was immunoSEQ multiplex PCR; TCRdb's version includes in-frame clones alone and lacks a portion of them. The table has about 91,000 clones, 80% to 95% seen once. The V gene end was trimmed by 1 base and the J gene end by 6 bases; junction bases not matched to a gene: 5. The CDR3 has 14 amino acids. Germline CDR1 is LNHDA and CDR2 is SQIVND (reference sequence). This sequence originates from an adult who received the AZD1222 COVID-19 vaccine. This material consisted of peripheral blood, taken 28 days after the second AZD1222 dose. The chain joins TRBV19 to TRBJ1-2; 7 bases are a match to TRBD1. The CDR3 spells CASSIGLGTDGYTF. The CDR3 DNA is TGTGCCAGTAGTATAGGCCTCGGGACAGATGGCTACACCTTC.